This TCR beta chain was found in a study of blood T cell repertoires in COVID-19. In the study overall: PBMCs, B-cell-depleted T cells, or T cells provided the cDNA or gDNA that made up the material.

Profiled with immunoSEQ multiplex PCR; TCRdb holds only in-frame clones, not every one. The sample carries some 150,000 clones, roughly 88% recorded once. The CDR3 is made up of 15 amino acids. CDR1 is SGDLS, CDR2 YYNGEE, per germline. Details on this clone: Its ends do not fully match the called genes, so a read error is possible. Other DNA sequences from this sample encode an identical CDR3 as well.

Sequenced material: peripheral blood. This sequence originates from a woman aged 45-65 years with acute or convalescent COVID-19. This chain links TRBV9 with TRBJ2-2; tentative D call: TRBD2 (6 bases). The CDR3 reads CASSVVGGYTGELFF. In DNA form, the CDR3 reads TGTGCCAGTAGCGTAGTTGGGGGGTACACCGGGGAGCTGTTTTTT. The variable domain in full, with the rest retrieved from reference TRBV9 and TRBJ2-2, is DSGVTQTPKHLITATGQRVTLRCSPRSGDLSVYWYQQSLDQGLQFLIQYYNGEERAKGNILERFSAQQFPDLHSELNLSSLELGDSALYFCASSVVGGYTGELFFGEGSRLTVL.